Following are 2 T cell receptor beta chains from one sample sequenced in a study of molecular identifiers for immune sequencing clone quantification. TCRdb fed the PCR reads into MiXCR, producing one record per CDR3 protein. The sample holds 65,000 or so distinct CDR3 sequences; roughly 20% are singletons and the top ten take roughly 1.6%. Sample: naive CD8+ T cells from blood, with Jurkat cell RNA spiked in. Subset meaning: FACS-sorted CD8+CD4-CCR7+CD45RA+ naive T cells. These receptors were collected from a human donor in good health. Some libraries in this study had Jurkat cell RNA spiked in.

This clonotype was recorded at least ten times. This chain connects TRBV4-1 to TRBJ1-2; 7 bases align to TRBD1. This CDR3 is built from 17 residues. V was pared by 1 base and J by 8 bases, with 16 bases of the junction left unmatched. CDR1 and CDR2 (germline): MGHRA, YSYEKL. CDR3 nucleotide sequence: TGCGCCAGCAGCCAAGTGTTTGACAGGGAGGGACATTACGGCTACACCTTC. It translates to CASSQVFDREGHYGYTF.

As to this clonotype: A much bigger clone sits one base away, suggesting this may be a read error. The gene calls are TRBV5-6 and TRBJ1-3; D is undetermined. Germline CDR1 SGHDT, CDR2 YYEEEE. The CDR3 has 15 residues. In nucleotides, the CDR3 is TGTGCCGGCAGCTCCGGGGTAAAGACTGGAAACACCATATATTTT. Protein product: CAGSSGVKTGNTIYF.